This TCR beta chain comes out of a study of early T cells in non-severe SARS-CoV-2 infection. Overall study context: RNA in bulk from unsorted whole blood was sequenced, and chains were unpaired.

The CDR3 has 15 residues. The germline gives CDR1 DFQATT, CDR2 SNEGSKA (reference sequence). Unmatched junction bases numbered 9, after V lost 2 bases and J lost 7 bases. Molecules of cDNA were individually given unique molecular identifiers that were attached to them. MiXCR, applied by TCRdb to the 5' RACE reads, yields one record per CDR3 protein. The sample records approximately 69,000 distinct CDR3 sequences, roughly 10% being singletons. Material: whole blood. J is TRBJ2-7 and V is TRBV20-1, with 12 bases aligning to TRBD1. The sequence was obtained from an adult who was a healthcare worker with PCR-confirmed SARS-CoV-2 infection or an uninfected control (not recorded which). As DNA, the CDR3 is TGCAGTGCTAGAACCGGGACAGGGGGCCGGAGGGAGCAGTACTTC. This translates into CSARTGTGGRREQYF.